Listed below are T cell receptor beta chains from one sample, sequenced in a study of control samples from healthy donors and cancer patients. The protocol was immunoSEQ multiplex PCR, while the TCRdb copy is restricted to in-frame clones and leaves out a portion. Among 150,000 to 200,000 clones listed, 85% to 90% were seen once. The material sequenced was blood. Receptors were obtained from a man aged 18 to 35 in good health. The CDR3 runs from the conserved cysteine through the conserved F or W. The D gene is left open where the match is weak. Size is omitted from some rows. Given values are once, few, many or a class for expanded clones.

TRBJ1-6 . TRBV7-2 . TGTGCCAGCAGCCCGGGGGGGTATAATTCACCCCTCCACTTT CASSPGGYNSPLHF
TRBJ2-7 . TRBV30 . TGTGCCTGGAGTGCATCCAAGAGCTACGAGCAGTACTTC CAWSASKSYEQYF
TRBJ2-3 once TRBV5-1 . TGCGCCAGCAGCTTTTCTGACAGGCGAACAGATACGCAGTATTTT CASSFSDRRTDTQYF
TRBJ1-1 . TRBV27 . TGTGCCAGCAGTTTAGTTGCAGGGTTGAACACTGAAGCTTTCTTT CASSLVAGLNTEAFF
TRBJ2-7 . TRBV11-2 . TGTGCCAGCAGCTCATCCTACGGGTACGAGCAGTACTTC CASSSSYGYEQYF
TRBJ2-3 once TRBV27 . TGTGCCAGCAGCATCGGTGGAGATACGCAGTATTTT CASSIGGDTQYF
TRBJ1-2 . TRBV5-6 . TGTGCCAGCAGCTTGGCCAGGGATGGGGATGGTGGCTACACCTTC CASSLARDGDGGYTF
TRBJ2-5 . TRBV7-6 TRBD2 TGTGCCAGCTCCCTCAATCCCGGGGGGGAAGAGACCCAGTACTTC CASSLNPGGEETQYF
TRBJ2-5 . TRBV25-1 . TGTGCCAGCAGTGAAGGGGGTAGGCTGTGGGAGACCCAGTACTTC CASSEGGRLWETQYF
TRBJ2-5 . TRBV4-3 TRBD2 TGCGCCAGCAGCCCGTCGACTAGCGGGGTTCAAGAGACCCAGTACTTC CASSPSTSGVQETQYF
TRBJ1-6 . TRBV5-8 . TGTGCCAGCAGCTTGGTGAAGGGCTCCTATAATTCACCCCTCCACTTT CASSLVKGSYNSPLHF
TRBJ1-5 . TRBV10-1 . TGCGCCAGCAGTGAGTCACCGGGCAGGAATAGCAATCAGCCCCAGCATTTT CASSESPGRNSNQPQHF
TRBJ1-2 . TRBV28 . TGTGCCAGCAGTTCCCACCGGTCCTATGGCTACACCTTC CASSSHRSYGYTF
TRBJ1-1 . TRBV6-5 TRBD1 TGTGCCAGCATGTCGGGACAGCTGGGAGCTTTCTTT CASMSGQLGAFF
TRBJ1-6 . TRBV2 . TGTGCCAGCAGCGGGGAGCTTAGATCACCCCTCCACTTT CASSGELRSPLHF
TRBJ1-2 . TRBV19 . TGTGCCAGTAGGCATGCGGGGGCTTATGGCTACACCTTC CASRHAGAYGYTF
TRBJ1-3 . TRBV30 TRBD1 TGTGCCTGGAGGGGGACCGGGACAGGGCGGTTTAGGGCTGGAAACACCATATATTTT CAWRGTGTGRFRAGNTIYF
TRBJ2-3 . TRBV10-3 TRBD2 TGTGCCATCAGTGTCTCAGCGGGGGAGGCAGATACGCAGTATTTT CAISVSAGEADTQYF
TRBJ2-1 . TRBV9 TRBD2 TGTGCCAGCAGCGTAGAAATAGCGGGGGGGCGAAATGAGCAGTTCTTC CASSVEIAGGRNEQFF
TRBJ1-5 . TRBV4-1 . TGCGCCAGCAGCCTCAGGGCGCTGGAGCCCCAGCATTTT CASSLRALEPQHF
TRBJ2-7 . TRBV7-6 . TGTGCCAGCAGCAAAGGACCGGGCTCCTACGAGCAGTACTTC CASSKGPGSYEQYF
TRBJ1-1 once TRBV30 . TGTGCCTGGAGTTTATACAGGGAGGGAACTGAAGCTTTCTTT CAWSLYREGTEAFF
TRBJ1-1 once TRBV18 . TGTGCCAGCTCACAGGACAGACAGAACACTGAAGCTTTCTTT CASSQDRQNTEAFF
TRBJ2-2 . TRBV5-1 TRBD1 TGCGCCAGCAGGACTTCCGGGACAGGGGTCACCGGGGAGCTGTTTTTT CASRTSGTGVTGELFF
TRBJ1-1 . TRBV28 . TGTGCCAGCAGCTCCGGGTTGGGGGCTCGGGGAGCTTTCTTT CASSSGLGARGAFF
TRBJ1-4 . TRBV6-5 . TGTGCCAGCAGCGCACTAAGGGGGGGAGGTGAAAAACTGTTTTTT CASSALRGGGEKLFF
TRBJ1-1 . TRBV5-6 . TGTGCCAGCAGCTTTGGGTCGGGGACTGAAGCTTTCTTT CASSFGSGTEAFF
TRBJ1-5 . TRBV30 . TGTGCCTGGAGTGTAGGGGTCTGGGGTTATAGCAATCAGCCCCAGCATTTT CAWSVGVWGYSNQPQHF
TRBJ1-2 . TRBV6-5 . TGTGCCAGCAGTTACGGGGGAGCGGATGGCTACACCTTC CASSYGGADGYTF
TRBJ2-1 . TRBV5-5 . TGTGCCAGCAGCTTGGGACAATCCTACAATGAGCAGTTCTTC CASSLGQSYNEQFF
TRBJ2-5 . TRBV7-2 . TGTGCCAGTGCCCTGAGTCGGGGCGAAGAGACCCAGTACTTC CASALSRGEETQYF
TRBJ2-5 few TRBV7-2 . TGTGCCAGCAGCTTCCCGGGACGGAGAGAGACCCAGTACTTC CASSFPGRRETQYF